This T cell receptor beta chain was retrieved from a study of tumor-infiltrating lymphocytes in primary liver carcinoma (dated by TCRdb to the late 2010s). Regarding the research as a whole: Hepatocellular carcinoma (four) or combined HCC and intrahepatic cholangiocarcinoma (one) was present in the five patients, who were three men and two women aged 30 to 69 years. The tumors of the five patients were staged as T1-T3 N0M0, with maximum diameters ranging from roughly 4 to 10 cm. Roughly 3.5 to 7.5 million productive TCRbeta reads were obtained per sample, and no significant difference in read depth was found between tissue types. The study combined TCRbeta repertoire sequencing, expression microarrays and whole-exome sequencing across five regions of each liver tumor, with adjacent normal tissue and blood. A total of roughly 35 specimens from 5 patients, comprising some 25 tumor regions, 5 adjacent noncancerous liver tissues and 5 peripheral blood samples, were covered by TCRbeta repertoire sequencing. Reproducibility between technical replicate repertoires was high, with correlation coefficients above 0.98 and mean shared-clone rates approximately 0.9. Here is what the overall study found, with its caveats: Since the samples were bulk and unsorted, there was no way to compare CD4+ and CD8+ T cell repertoires. Because sequencing covered only the TCR beta chain and unpaired alpha chains were not captured, true repertoire diversity is likely underestimated. The top 250 clones made up a significantly larger repertoire fraction in tumors than in blood (p = 0.039). Consistent with antigen-driven expansion, pairs of tumor regions showed higher repertoire overlap (mean roughly 35%) than either tumor-adjacent pairs (about 17%) or tumor-blood pairs (roughly 14%). With just a few patients in the study, the authors point out that the findings should be validated in a larger study.

Without any cell sorting, total RNA and DNA were extracted together from approximately 22-30 mg of bulk tissue using the AllPrep DNA/RNA mini kit. Between late 2015 and early 2016, five patients in China with histopathologically diagnosed primary liver carcinoma had their tumors surgically resected. At the time of sampling, the patients had chronic HBV infection and had not received any treatment. Fresh tumor and adjacent tissue pieces were bisected, with one half stored in RNAlater at -80 degrees C and the other half sent for histology. From the cysteine through the phenylalanine, the CDR3 covers 17 amino acids. The DNA shown is the 51-base CDR3, in frame from base 1. The germline V gene provides CDR1 MNHNS and CDR2 SASEGT. V was cut back by 6 bases and J by 3 bases, leaving a gap of 20 bases between them. TCRbeta-specific cDNA was reverse-transcribed from 500 ng total RNA using a constant-region primer and ProtoScript II reverse transcriptase. TCRbeta libraries were built with three nested multiplex PCR rounds, a slightly modified ARM-PCR procedure. Each of the first two PCR rounds ran for about 10 cycles using multiplex TRBV1-TRBV30 forward primers together with a Cbeta reverse primer. Sample barcodes and Illumina adapters were added in a final 25-cycle PCR using Deep VentR polymerase. Before sequencing, amplicons between 200 and 500 bp were purified from gel using a QIAquick gel extraction kit. An Illumina HiSeq 2500 was used to sequence the TCRbeta amplicons with 250-bp paired-end reads. For the original study's pipeline: Trimmomatic v0.33 was used to quality-trim the reads, and FLASH v1.2.11 was used to merge paired reads so that full CDR3 sequences could be recovered. V, D and J germline segments were assigned to the rearranged TCRbeta sequences using MiGEC v1.2.1b. Clonotype statistics and Shannon-Wiener diversity indices were calculated with VDJtools v1.0.0. To cut down on sampling bias, every analysis after diversity analysis relied on just the 250 most abundant clonotypes from each sample. In TCRdb, the public reads were trimmed at Q25 with fastp and aligned with MiXCR, with productive beta chains retained. Under each unique CDR3 protein, matching rows form one entry showing the most common genes and DNA. TCRdb's processing, not the authors' own work, is the source of the V and J calls. The sample data list roughly 120,000 distinct CDR3 sequences, and roughly 70% of these were observed just once. The ten largest clones add up to roughly 8.1% of the sample.

Comment on this clonotype: Its target antigen remains unknown. No much larger clone is present one base from it, and per-base qualities are unavailable.

The specimen was tumor-adjacent normal liver tissue. This receptor was identified in a woman aged 55-75 years with primary liver carcinoma and hepatitis B virus infection. The V and J genes are TRBV6-1 and TRBJ2-2, with TRBD2 as a weak D call on 5 bases. Read as DNA, the sequence is TGTGCCAGCAGGAGGATTAGAGGGAGTGTGGACACCGGGGAGCTGTTTTTT. It codes for CASRRIRGSVDTGELFF.